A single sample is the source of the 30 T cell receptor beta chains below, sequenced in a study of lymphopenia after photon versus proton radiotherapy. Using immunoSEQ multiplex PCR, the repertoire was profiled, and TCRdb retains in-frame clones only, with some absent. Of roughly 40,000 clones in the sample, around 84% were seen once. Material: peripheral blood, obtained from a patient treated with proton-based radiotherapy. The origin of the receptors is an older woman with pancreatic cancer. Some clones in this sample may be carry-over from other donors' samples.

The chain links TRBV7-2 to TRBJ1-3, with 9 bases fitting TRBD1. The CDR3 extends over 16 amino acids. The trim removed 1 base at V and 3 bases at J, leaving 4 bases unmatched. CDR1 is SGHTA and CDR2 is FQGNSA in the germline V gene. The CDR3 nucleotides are TGTGCCAGCAGCTTAGTCCCGGGACAGGGTGGAAACACCATATATTTT. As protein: CASSLVPGQGGNTIYF.

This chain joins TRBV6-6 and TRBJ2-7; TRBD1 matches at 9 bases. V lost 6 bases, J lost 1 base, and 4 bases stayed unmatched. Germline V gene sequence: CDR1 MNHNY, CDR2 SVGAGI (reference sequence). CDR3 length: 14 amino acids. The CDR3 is CASSPGQGSYEQYF. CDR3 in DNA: TGTGCCAGCAGCCCCGGACAGGGGTCCTACGAGCAGTACTTC.

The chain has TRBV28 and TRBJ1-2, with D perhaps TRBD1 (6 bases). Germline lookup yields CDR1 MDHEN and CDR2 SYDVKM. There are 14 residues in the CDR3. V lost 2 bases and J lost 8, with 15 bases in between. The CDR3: CASSLALGGHGYTF. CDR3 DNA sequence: TGTGCCAGCAGTTTAGCCCTCGGGGGGCACGGCTACACCTTC.

CDR3 sequence reads: CASSIMTGGNQPQHF. CDR3 nucleotide sequence: TGTGCCAGTAGTATAATGACAGGGGGCAATCAGCCCCAGCATTTT. The chain combines TRBV19 with TRBJ1-5; 8 nucleotides match TRBD1. The CDR3 is 15 residues long. The V gene's germline CDR1 is LNHDA and CDR2 SQIVND (reference sequence). Trimming removed 2 bases from V and 2 bases from J; junction bases left unmatched: 2.

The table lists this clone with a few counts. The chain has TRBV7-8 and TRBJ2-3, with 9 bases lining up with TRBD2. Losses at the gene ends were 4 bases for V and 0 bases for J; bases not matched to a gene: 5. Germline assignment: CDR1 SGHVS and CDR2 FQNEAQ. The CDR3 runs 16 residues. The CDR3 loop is CASSSVAGVSTDTQYF. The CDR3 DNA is TGTGCCAGCAGCTCCGTAGCGGGAGTAAGCACAGATACGCAGTATTTT. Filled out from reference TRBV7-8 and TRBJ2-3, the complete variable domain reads GAGVSQSPRYKVAKRGQDVALRCDPISGHVSLFWYQQALGQGPEFLTYFQNEAQLDKSGLPSDRFFAERPEGSVSTLKIQRTQQEDSAVYLCASSSVAGVSTDTQYFGPGTRLTVL.

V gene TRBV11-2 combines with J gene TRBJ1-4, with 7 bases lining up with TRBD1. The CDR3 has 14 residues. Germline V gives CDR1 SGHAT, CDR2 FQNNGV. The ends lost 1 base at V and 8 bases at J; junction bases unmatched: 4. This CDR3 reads CASSLGQGREKLFF. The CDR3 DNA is TGTGCCAGCAGCTTAGGACAGGGCCGGGAAAAACTGTTTTTT.

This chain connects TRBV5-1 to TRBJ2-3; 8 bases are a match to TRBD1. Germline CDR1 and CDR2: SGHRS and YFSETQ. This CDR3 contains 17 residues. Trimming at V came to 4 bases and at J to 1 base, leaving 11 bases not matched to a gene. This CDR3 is CASSISTGEFRTDTQYF. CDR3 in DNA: TGCGCCAGCAGCATTTCGACAGGGGAGTTCCGCACAGATACGCAGTATTTT. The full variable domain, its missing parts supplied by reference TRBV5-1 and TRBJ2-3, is KAGVTQTPRYLIKTRGQQVTLSCSPISGHRSVSWYQQTPGQGLQFLFEYFSETQRNKGNFPGRFSGRQFSNSRSEMNVSTLELGDSALYLCASSISTGEFRTDTQYFGPGTRLTVL.

The CDR3 DNA is TGTGCCAGTTCTGGACAGGGGGCACTTAGCGGGTCTAGCTCCTACAATGAGCAGTTCTTC. It translates to CASSGQGALSGSSSYNEQFF. This chain links TRBV2 with TRBJ2-1, with 11 bases lining up with TRBD1. The CDR3 is made up of 20 amino acids. Germline V gene lookup returns CDR1 SNHLY and CDR2 FYNNEI. J lost 0 bases, V lost 9 bases, and 19 bases had no gene match.

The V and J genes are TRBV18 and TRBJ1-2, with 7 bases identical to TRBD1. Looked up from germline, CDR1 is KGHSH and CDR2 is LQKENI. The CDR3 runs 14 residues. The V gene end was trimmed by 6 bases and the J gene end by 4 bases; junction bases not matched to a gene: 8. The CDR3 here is CASSVGQERYGYTF. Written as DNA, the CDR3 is TGTGCCAGCTCGGTCGGACAGGAACGCTATGGCTACACCTTC.

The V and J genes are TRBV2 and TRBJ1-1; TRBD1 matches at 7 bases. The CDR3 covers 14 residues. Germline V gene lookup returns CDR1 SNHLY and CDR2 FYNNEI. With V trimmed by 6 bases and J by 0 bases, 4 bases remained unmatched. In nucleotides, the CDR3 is TGTGCCAGCAGCCAACAGGGGATGAACACTGAAGCTTTCTTT. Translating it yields CASSQQGMNTEAFF.

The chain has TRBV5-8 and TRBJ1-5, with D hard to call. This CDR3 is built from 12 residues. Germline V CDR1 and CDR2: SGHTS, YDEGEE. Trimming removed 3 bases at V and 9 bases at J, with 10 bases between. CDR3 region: CASSSPQRPQHF. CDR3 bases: TGTGCCAGCAGCTCGCCACAGAGGCCCCAGCATTTT.

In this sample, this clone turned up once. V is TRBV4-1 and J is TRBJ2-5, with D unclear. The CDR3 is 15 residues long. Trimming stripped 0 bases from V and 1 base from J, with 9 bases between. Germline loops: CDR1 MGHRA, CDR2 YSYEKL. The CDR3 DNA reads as TGCGCCAGCAGCCAAGAGGACGGATCCCAAGAGACCCAGTACTTC. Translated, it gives CASSQEDGSQETQYF.

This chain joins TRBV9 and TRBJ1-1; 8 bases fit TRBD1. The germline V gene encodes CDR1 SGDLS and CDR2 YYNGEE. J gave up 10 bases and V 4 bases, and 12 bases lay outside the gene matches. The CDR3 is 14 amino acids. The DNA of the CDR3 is TGTGCCAGCAGCCCCATCGGACAGGGCAGTGTAGCTTTCTTT. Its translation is CASSPIGQGSVAFF.

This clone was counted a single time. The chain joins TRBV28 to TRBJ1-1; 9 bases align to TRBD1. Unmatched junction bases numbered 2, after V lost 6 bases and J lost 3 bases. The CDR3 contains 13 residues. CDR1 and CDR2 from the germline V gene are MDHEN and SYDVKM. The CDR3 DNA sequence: TGTGCCAGCAGGCGACAGGGGGACACTGAAGCTTTCTTT. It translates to CASRRQGDTEAFF.

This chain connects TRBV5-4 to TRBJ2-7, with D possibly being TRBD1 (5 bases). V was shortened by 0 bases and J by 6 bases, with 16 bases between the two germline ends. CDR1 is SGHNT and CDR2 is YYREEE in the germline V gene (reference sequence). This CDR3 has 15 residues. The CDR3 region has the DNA TGTGCCAGCAGCTTGGCGGCAGGGTCGCTAAGCGAGCAGTACTTC. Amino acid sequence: CASSLAAGSLSEQYF.

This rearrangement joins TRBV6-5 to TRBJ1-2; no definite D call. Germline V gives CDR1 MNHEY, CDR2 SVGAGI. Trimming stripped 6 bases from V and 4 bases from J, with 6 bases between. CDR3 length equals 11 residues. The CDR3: CASRRIYGYTF. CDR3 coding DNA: TGTGCCAGCAGGAGGATCTATGGCTACACCTTC.

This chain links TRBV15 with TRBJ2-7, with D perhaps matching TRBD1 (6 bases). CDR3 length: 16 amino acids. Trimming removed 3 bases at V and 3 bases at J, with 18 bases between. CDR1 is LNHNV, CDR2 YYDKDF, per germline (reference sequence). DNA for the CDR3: TGTGCCACCAGCAGGACAGGCAACCTTGGTTTCTACGAGCAGTACTTC. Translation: CATSRTGNLGFYEQYF.

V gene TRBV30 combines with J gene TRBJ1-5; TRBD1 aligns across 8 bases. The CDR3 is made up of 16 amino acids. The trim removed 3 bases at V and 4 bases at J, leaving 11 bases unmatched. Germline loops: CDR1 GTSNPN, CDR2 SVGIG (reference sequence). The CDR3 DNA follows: TGTGCCTGGAGCCGGACAGGGAGTTATGGTAATCAGCCCCAGCATTTT. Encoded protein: CAWSRTGSYGNQPQHF.

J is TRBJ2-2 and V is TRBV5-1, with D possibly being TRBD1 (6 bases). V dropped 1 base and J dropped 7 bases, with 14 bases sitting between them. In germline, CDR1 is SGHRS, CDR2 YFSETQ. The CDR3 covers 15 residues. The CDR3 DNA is TGCGCCAGCAGCTTGAAGCTGGCAGGGGACGGGGAGCTGTTTTTT. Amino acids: CASSLKLAGDGELFF.

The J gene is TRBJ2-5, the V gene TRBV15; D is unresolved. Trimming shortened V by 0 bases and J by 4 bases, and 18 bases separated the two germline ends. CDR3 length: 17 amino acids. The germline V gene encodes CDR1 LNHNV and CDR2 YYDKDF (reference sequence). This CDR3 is CATSRDYGRNRVETQYF. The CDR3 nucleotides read TGTGCCACCAGCAGAGATTATGGGCGGAATCGAGTAGAGACCCAGTACTTC. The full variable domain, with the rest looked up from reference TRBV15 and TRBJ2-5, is DAMVIQNPRYQVTQFGKPVTLSCSQTLNHNVMYWYQQKSSQAPKLLFHYYDKDFNNEADTPDNFQSRRPNTSFCFLDIRSPGLGDTAMYLCATSRDYGRNRVETQYFGPGTRLLVL.

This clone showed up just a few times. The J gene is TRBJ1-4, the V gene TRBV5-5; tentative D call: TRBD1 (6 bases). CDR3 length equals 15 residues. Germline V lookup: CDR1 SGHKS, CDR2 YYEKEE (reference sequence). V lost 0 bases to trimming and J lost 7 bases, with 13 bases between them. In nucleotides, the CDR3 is TGTGCCAGCAGCTTGGATCCAGGGGATGTTGAAAAACTGTTTTTT. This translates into CASSLDPGDVEKLFF.

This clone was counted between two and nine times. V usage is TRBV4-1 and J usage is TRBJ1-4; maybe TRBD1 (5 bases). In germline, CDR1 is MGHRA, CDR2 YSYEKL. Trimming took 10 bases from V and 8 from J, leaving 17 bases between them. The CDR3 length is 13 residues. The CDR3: CATRTGVGEKLFF. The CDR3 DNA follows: TGCGCCACCCGGACGGGGGTAGGGGAAAAACTGTTTTTT.

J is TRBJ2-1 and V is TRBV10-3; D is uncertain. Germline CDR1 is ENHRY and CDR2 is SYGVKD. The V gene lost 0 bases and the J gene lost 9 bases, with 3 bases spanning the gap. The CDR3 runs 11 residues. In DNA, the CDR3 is TGTGCCATCAGTGAGTCAGGTGAGCAGTTCTTC. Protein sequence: CAISESGEQFF.

In nucleotides, the CDR3 is TGTGCCAGCACTCCCCGGGAAAGGGATCAGCCCCAGCATTTT. Its protein product is CASTPRERDQPQHF. The chain uses TRBV6-5 and TRBJ1-5, with D unclear. Trimming left V 7 bases short and J 5 bases short, with 15 bases between. The CDR3 extends over 14 amino acids. CDR1 is MNHEY and CDR2 is SVGAGI in the germline V gene.

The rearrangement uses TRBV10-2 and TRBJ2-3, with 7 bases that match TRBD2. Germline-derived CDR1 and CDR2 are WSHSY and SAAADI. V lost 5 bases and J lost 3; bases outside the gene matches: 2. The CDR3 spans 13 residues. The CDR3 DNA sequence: TGCGCCAGCAGTTGGGAGGGAACAGATACGCAGTATTTT. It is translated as CASSWEGTDTQYF.

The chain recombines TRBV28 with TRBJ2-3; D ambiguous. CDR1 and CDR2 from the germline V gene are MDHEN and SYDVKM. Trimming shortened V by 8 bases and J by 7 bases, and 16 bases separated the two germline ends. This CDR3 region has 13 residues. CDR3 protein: CASRADLENTQYF. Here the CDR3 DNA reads TGTGCCAGCCGGGCGGACCTGGAGAATACGCAGTATTTT.

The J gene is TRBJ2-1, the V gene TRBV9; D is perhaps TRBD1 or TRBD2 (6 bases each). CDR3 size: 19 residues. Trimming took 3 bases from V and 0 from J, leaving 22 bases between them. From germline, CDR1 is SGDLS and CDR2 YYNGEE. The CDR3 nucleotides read TGTGCCAGCAGCGGAGCAGGATCAAAGGGGGGTACCTCCTACAATGAGCAGTTCTTC. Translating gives CASSGAGSKGGTSYNEQFF.

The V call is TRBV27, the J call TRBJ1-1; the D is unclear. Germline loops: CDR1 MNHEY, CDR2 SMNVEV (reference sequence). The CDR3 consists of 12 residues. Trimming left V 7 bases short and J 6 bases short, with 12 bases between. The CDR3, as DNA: TGTGCCAGCAAGGGTTTATACGCTGAAGCTTTCTTT. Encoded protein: CASKGLYAEAFF.

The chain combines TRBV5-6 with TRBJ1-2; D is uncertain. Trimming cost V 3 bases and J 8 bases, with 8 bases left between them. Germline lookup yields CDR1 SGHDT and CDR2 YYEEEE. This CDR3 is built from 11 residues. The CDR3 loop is CASSSEGGYTF. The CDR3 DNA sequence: TGTGCCAGCAGCTCCGAAGGGGGCTACACCTTC.

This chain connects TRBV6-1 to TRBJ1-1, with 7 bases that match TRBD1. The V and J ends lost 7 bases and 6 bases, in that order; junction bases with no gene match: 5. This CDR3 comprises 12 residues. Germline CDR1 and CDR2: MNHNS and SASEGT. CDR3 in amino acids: CASTAGQAEAFF. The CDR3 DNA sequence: TGTGCCAGCACAGCCGGACAGGCTGAAGCTTTCTTT.